The clone carrying this T cell receptor beta chain was found once. This record comes from a study of T cell changes during pregnancy in multiple sclerosis. Using immunoSEQ multiplex PCR, the repertoire was profiled, and TCRdb retains in-frame clones only, with some absent. The sample shows 40,000 or so clones, around nine tenths of them seen only once. The material sequenced was peripheral blood, taken in the third trimester of pregnancy. The clonotype comes from a female donor in good health, enrolled as a control in a pregnancy study.

The CDR3 is CASSLGLKYNEQFF. In DNA, the CDR3 is TGTGCCAGCAGCTTGGGACTAAAATACAATGAGCAGTTCTTC. V usage is TRBV7-3 and J usage is TRBJ2-1, with 7 nucleotides matching TRBD2. The J segment lost 4 bases and the V segment lost 3 bases, leaving 3 bases of the junction unmatched. The CDR3 covers 14 residues. Germline CDR1 SGHTA, CDR2 FQGTGA.